This T cell receptor (beta chain) was sequenced for a study of T-cell reconstitution after alpha-beta-depleted transplantation in children. Study-wide points: Where alpha-beta T cells came from about two months after transplant was reportedly several hundred expanded graft clones. Most T-cell counts and diversity one year after the transplant came from T cells that were newly produced. The origin of high day-60 TCRbeta diversity in some patients lay in surviving recipient T cells and thymic progenitors.

There are a few counts of this clonotype. Its antigen is undetermined. Germline lookup yields CDR1 DFQATT and CDR2 SNEGSKA (reference sequence). Trimming took off 3 bases at V and 0 bases at J, with 6 bases between the two ends. The CDR3 is 12 amino acids. Preparing the TCRbeta library involved the use of unique molecular identifiers. TCRdb re-called the PCR reads through MiXCR, storing one row per CDR3 protein. The repertoire holds some 290,000 distinct CDR3 sequences, with about a quarter as singletons. The sample here was PBMCs, mostly from graft donor cells, taken 180 days after TCRalphabeta/CD19-depleted stem cell transplant. This receptor was obtained from a male patient between 10 and 17 years old who had a stem cell transplant for acute lymphoblastic leukemia, so the T cells may come from the graft donor. The chain uses TRBV20-1 and TRBJ2-7, with D uncertain. In nucleotides, the CDR3 is TGCAGTGCTAGCGCCCGCTCCTACGAGCAGTACTTC. It translates to CSASARSYEQYF.